Listed below are T cell receptor beta chains from one sample, sequenced in a study of OX40 agonist ivuxolimab in advanced cancers. Clones were sequenced by immunoSEQ multiplex PCR, and TCRdb holds only the in-frame ones, with some missing. The table includes roughly 48,000 clones, about four fifths detected once. The source was CD4+ or CD8+ T cells sorted from blood, collected in a trial of the OX40 agonist ivuxolimab. These receptors were obtained from an adult with an advanced solid tumor such as melanoma, head and neck, liver or kidney cancer. The CDR3 runs from the conserved cysteine through the conserved F or W. Each record gives: J gene, D gene, V gene, CDR3 protein. The D gene is left open where the match is weak.

J: TRBJ2-5; D: NA; V: TRBV27; CDR3: CASSPGRGETQYF
J: TRBJ2-6; D: NA; V: TRBV7-8; CDR3: CASSLGGAARANVLTF
J: TRBJ2-3; D: NA; V: TRBV7-2; CDR3: CASSLGVGTDTQYF
J: TRBJ2-7; D: TRBD2; V: TRBV7-9; CDR3: CASSPGASGYEQYF
J: TRBJ1-1; D: TRBD1; V: TRBV25-1; CDR3: CASSDGTGTAAEAFF
J: TRBJ1-6; D: TRBD1; V: TRBV7-9; CDR3: CASSLGTGKGSPLHF
J: TRBJ2-3; D: NA; V: TRBV5-4; CDR3: CASSSMKSPYGADTQYF
J: TRBJ2-5; D: NA; V: TRBV7-2; CDR3: CASSSPWGATVGTQYF
J: TRBJ1-4; D: TRBD1; V: TRBV25-1; CDR3: CASSESIRTGYNEKLFF
J: TRBJ2-1; D: TRBD2; V: TRBV4-3; CDR3: CASSQVAQASGSYNEQFF
J: TRBJ2-5; D: NA; V: TRBV7-2; CDR3: CASSLYRGETQYF
J: TRBJ2-4; D: NA; V: TRBV27; CDR3: CASSENLRNIQYF
J: TRBJ2-3; D: NA; V: TRBV5-5; CDR3: CASSLTIEGITDTQYF
J: TRBJ1-1; D: NA; V: TRBV29-1; CDR3: CSVDRLNTEAFF
J: TRBJ1-6; D: NA; V: TRBV5-1; CDR3: CASSLLPSGGLPSPLHF
J: TRBJ1-5; D: NA; V: TRBV4-3; CDR3: CASSQDGFQPQHF
J: TRBJ1-2; D: TRBD1; V: TRBV6-1; CDR3: CASSLTGENYGYTF
J: TRBJ1-4; D: NA; V: TRBV6-6; CDR3: CASSYRVHEKLFF
J: TRBJ1-5; D: TRBD1; V: TRBV27; CDR3: CASSLMTGGFIQPQHF
J: TRBJ2-5; D: TRBD2; V: TRBV19; CDR3: CASSPDWGGETQYF
J: TRBJ2-2; D: NA; V: TRBV7-8; CDR3: CASSARRDTGELFF
J: TRBJ2-7; D: TRBD1; V: TRBV28; CDR3: CASSSYNPGQGAEEQYF
J: TRBJ2-7; D: TRBD1; V: TRBV5-1; CDR3: CASKTGTGDHEQYF
J: TRBJ2-5; D: NA; V: TRBV5-3; CDR3: CALSWGTQYF
J: TRBJ2-3; D: TRBD2; V: TRBV7-2; CDR3: CASSLLNRRGADTQYF
J: TRBJ2-3; D: TRBD2; V: TRBV9; CDR3: CASSGEGPSPTDTQYF
J: TRBJ2-7; D: TRBD2; V: TRBV15; CDR3: CATSGGGSSYEQYF
J: TRBJ2-7; D: TRBD1; V: TRBV11-1; CDR3: CASSSTQGALVGEQYF
J: TRBJ2-1; D: NA; V: TRBV30; CDR3: CAWSPTVTNEQFF
J: TRBJ1-3; D: NA; V: TRBV7-2; CDR3: CASSLRAGDTIYF
J: TRBJ2-7; D: NA; V: TRBV10-3; CDR3: CAVQTGIYEQYF
J: TRBJ1-5; D: TRBD1; V: TRBV2; CDR3: CASSEALYRGSNQPQHF
J: TRBJ1-3; D: NA; V: TRBV30; CDR3: CAWSLVSGNTIYF
J: TRBJ2-5; D: TRBD2; V: TRBV14; CDR3: CASSQGGRGERETQYF
J: TRBJ2-1; D: TRBD2; V: TRBV19; CDR3: CASSTRDPGLAGNNEQFF
J: TRBJ1-3; D: NA; V: TRBV10-3; CDR3: CASLGSAGGNTIYF
J: TRBJ1-1; D: TRBD1; V: TRBV6-5; CDR3: CASSYSSGGTEAFF